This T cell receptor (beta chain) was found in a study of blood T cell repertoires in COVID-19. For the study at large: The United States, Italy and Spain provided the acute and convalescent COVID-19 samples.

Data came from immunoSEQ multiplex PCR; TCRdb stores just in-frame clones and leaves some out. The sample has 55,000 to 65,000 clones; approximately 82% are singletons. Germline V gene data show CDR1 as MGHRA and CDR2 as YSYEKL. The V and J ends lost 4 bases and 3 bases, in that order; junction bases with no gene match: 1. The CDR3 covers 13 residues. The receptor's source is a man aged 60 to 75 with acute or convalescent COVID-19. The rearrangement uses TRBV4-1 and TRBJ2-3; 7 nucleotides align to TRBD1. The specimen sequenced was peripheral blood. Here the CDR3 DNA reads TGCGCCAGCAGCCCCAGGGGGACAGATACGCAGTATTTT. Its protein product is CASSPRGTDTQYF.